A selection of T cell receptor beta chains follows, all from one sample in a study of shared clonotypes between healthy human individuals. Only in-frame clones appear in the TCRdb table, and some are missing; sequencing was by immunoSEQ multiplex PCR. The table lists approximately 1,500,000 clones, approximately 98% of them singletons. Specimen: naive CD4+ T cells sorted from blood. The receptors originated from a man aged 25-45 years in good health. The CDR3 runs from the conserved cysteine through the conserved F or W. The D gene is left open where the match is weak. Some rows have no size entry. The others give once, few or many, or a class for an expanded clone.

TRBV6-4	-	TRBJ2-1	-	CASSRGSYNEQFF	TGTGCCAGCAGCAGAGGGTCATACAATGAGCAGTTCTTC
TRBV21-1	-	TRBJ1-5	-	CASSLLSGSHQPQHF	TGTGCCAGCAGCCTCCTATCCGGCTCGCATCAGCCCCAGCATTTT
TRBV7-2	TRBD1	TRBJ2-7	-	CASSSTGVSSYEQYF	TGTGCCAGCAGCTCAACAGGGGTGAGCTCCTACGAGCAGTACTTC
TRBV27	TRBD2	TRBJ2-1	-	CASSFLSAGGLGNEQFF	TGTGCCAGCAGTTTCCTTTCGGCGGGAGGGCTAGGTAATGAGCAGTTCTTC
TRBV5-1	TRBD1	TRBJ1-2	-	CASSLTGADGYTF	TGCGCCAGCAGCTTGACAGGGGCGGATGGCTACACCTTC
TRBV5-4	-	TRBJ2-7	-	CASSLGGGKVKEQYF	TGTGCCAGCAGCTTGGGGGGCGGAAAAGTGAAGGAGCAGTACTTC
TRBV18	-	TRBJ2-2	-	CASSPTKRGKNTGELFF	TGTGCCAGCTCACCGACCAAAAGGGGCAAGAACACTGGGGAGCTGTTTTTT
TRBV5-8	TRBD2	TRBJ2-3	-	CASSLRGGRGDTQYF	TGTGCCAGCAGCTTGAGAGGAGGGAGGGGAGATACGCAGTATTTT
TRBV6-5	TRBD2	TRBJ2-7	-	CASSKPGTSTREQYF	TGTGCCAGCAGTAAACCCGGGACTAGCACCAGAGAGCAGTACTTC
TRBV10-3	-	TRBJ2-7	-	CAISRDGSSYEQYF	TGTGCCATCAGCCGGGACGGTAGCTCCTACGAGCAGTACTTC
TRBV10-1	-	TRBJ1-2	-	CASSEDRSYGYTF	TGCGCCAGCAGTGAAGACCGCTCCTATGGCTACACCTTC
TRBV7-6	-	TRBJ2-3	-	CASNKGSSATDTQYF	TGTGCCAGCAACAAAGGGAGTTCCGCCACAGATACGCAGTATTTT
TRBV5-1	-	TRBJ2-7	once	CASRLGLDGSYEQYF	TGCGCCAGCAGATTGGGCCTCGACGGCTCCTACGAGCAGTACTTC
TRBV5-1	-	TRBJ2-7	few	CASSLAGSYVQYF	TGCGCCAGCAGCTTGGCCGGTAGTTATGTGCAGTACTTC
TRBV6-6	-	TRBJ2-2	once	CASSRGGELFF	TGTGCCAGCAGCCGGGGGGGGGAGCTGTTTTTT
TRBV7-2	-	TRBJ2-7	-	CASSPLIGHEQYF	TGTGCCAGCAGCCCGCTAATAGGGCACGAGCAGTACTTC
TRBV20-1	-	TRBJ1-2	-	CSAIGGYTF	TGCAGTGCTATTGGTGGCTACACCTTC
TRBV2	-	TRBJ2-3	-	CASSPLASTDTQYF	TGTGCCAGCAGCCCTCTAGCGAGCACAGATACGCAGTATTTT
TRBV5-1	TRBD2	TRBJ2-1	-	CASSLDYLADYNEQFF	TGCGCCAGCAGCTTGGATTACCTAGCGGATTACAATGAGCAGTTCTTC
TRBV9	-	TRBJ2-1	-	CASSGAGGPGEQFF	TGTGCCAGCAGCGGCGCTGGAGGACCGGGTGAGCAGTTCTTC
TRBV28	-	TRBJ1-5	-	CASISGANQPQHF	TGTGCCAGCATATCAGGGGCTAATCAGCCCCAGCATTTT
TRBV19	-	TRBJ2-7	-	CASSIATESYEQYF	TGTGCCAGTAGTATAGCGACAGAATCCTACGAGCAGTACTTC
TRBV7-8	-	TRBJ1-5	-	CASSLVAGQYPGPQHF	TGTGCCAGCAGCTTAGTGGCGGGCCAGTACCCAGGGCCCCAGCATTTT
TRBV29-1	TRBD1	TRBJ2-7	-	CSVEVSGRGPYEQYF	TGCAGCGTTGAGGTCTCGGGCAGGGGGCCTTACGAGCAGTACTTC
TRBV19	TRBD1	TRBJ1-5	-	CASRYDRANQPQHF	TGTGCCAGTAGATATGACAGGGCTAATCAGCCCCAGCATTTT
TRBV18	TRBD1	TRBJ2-3	-	CASSDGQGADTQYF	TGTGCCAGCTCAGACGGACAGGGAGCAGATACGCAGTATTTT
TRBV2	-	TRBJ2-2	-	CASCRAQVSTGELFF	TGTGCCAGCTGTAGGGCCCAAGTTTCTACCGGGGAGCTGTTTTTT
TRBV4-1	-	TRBJ2-2	-	CASSAEKGSITGELFF	TGCGCCAGCAGCGCTGAGAAAGGATCAATAACCGGGGAGCTGTTTTTT
TRBV7-3	TRBD2	TRBJ2-2	-	CASSMTSGIPGELFF	TGTGCCAGCAGCATGACTAGCGGGATCCCCGGGGAGCTGTTTTTT
TRBV19	TRBD2	TRBJ2-2	-	CASSMREGPSTGELFF	TGTGCCAGTAGTATGAGGGAGGGGCCGAGCACCGGGGAGCTGTTTTTT
TRBV30	-	TRBJ2-5	-	CAWRKKGQEETQYF	TGTGCCTGGAGAAAAAAGGGGCAGGAGGAGACCCAGTACTTC
TRBV9	-	TRBJ2-5	-	CASSVEGTYPVTQYF	TGTGCCAGCAGCGTAGAGGGGACCTATCCCGTGACCCAGTACTTC
TRBV7-9	TRBD2	TRBJ2-1	once	CASSQGLAGEKPYNEQFF	TGTGCCAGCAGCCAGGGACTAGCGGGAGAGAAACCCTACAATGAGCAGTTCTTC
TRBV27	TRBD2	TRBJ2-7	-	CASSLHRGTSALEQYF	TGTGCCAGCAGTTTACATCGTGGGACTAGCGCCTTGGAGCAGTACTTC
TRBV4-1	TRBD1	TRBJ2-7	-	CASSQDQDRGRYEQYF	TGCGCCAGCAGCCAAGATCAGGACAGGGGAAGGTACGAGCAGTACTTC
TRBV4-3	-	TRBJ1-2	-	CASSQGLANYGYTF	TGCGCCAGCAGCCAAGGTTTGGCCAACTATGGCTACACCTTC
TRBV11-3	-	TRBJ2-2	-	CASSTIPGTGELFF	TGTGCCAGCAGCACGATCCCGGGCACCGGGGAGCTGTTTTTT
TRBV6-5	TRBD2	TRBJ2-7	-	CASRNQGLESYEQYF	TGTGCCAGCAGAAACCAGGGACTAGAGTCCTACGAGCAGTACTTC
TRBV6-6	TRBD1	TRBJ2-1	-	CASSYSGTGYNEQFF	TGTGCCAGCAGTTACTCCGGGACAGGGTACAATGAGCAGTTCTTC
TRBV28	-	TRBJ1-2	-	CASSTTFPEGVYGYTF	TGTGCCAGCAGCACTACATTCCCTGAGGGCGTCTATGGCTACACCTTC
TRBV10-3	-	TRBJ2-7	-	CAISETFGGGGFDEQYF	TGTGCCATCAGTGAGACGTTCGGAGGAGGGGGGTTCGACGAGCAGTACTTC
TRBV11-3	-	TRBJ2-7	-	CASSLESQGHEQYF	TGTGCCAGCAGCTTAGAAAGCCAGGGCCACGAGCAGTACTTC